The TCR beta chain described here comes from a study of CD8+ T cells in alopecia areata. Findings and limits, study-wide: When scalp samples are sequenced, resident alphabeta T cells of normal skin are also captured. It was lesional scalp, especially alopecia totalis/universalis, that showed higher clonality than normal scalp.

The germline gives CDR1 SEHNR, CDR2 FQNEAQ (reference sequence). J gave up 11 bases and V 5 bases, and 11 bases lay outside the gene matches. The CDR3 covers 14 residues. Separation by sorting yielded CD4+ and CD8+ T cells from PBMCs. This clone was found a few times. What it binds is not known. Following extraction, RNA underwent reverse transcription to cDNA, which served as the sequencing template. Assay: immunoSEQ multiplex PCR; the TCRdb copy retains only in-frame clones and omits some. The profile shows over 85,000 clones, 41% of them singletons. This TCR came from a human donor with alopecia areata. V and J are TRBV7-9 and TRBJ1-4; 7 nucleotides align to TRBD1. Sample: CD4+ T cells sorted from blood. The CDR3 sequence: CASSPRQGSLKLFF. The CDR3 DNA follows: TGTGCCAGCAGCCCCCGACAGGGATCCTTGAAACTGTTTTTT.